The present entry profiles one T cell receptor (beta chain) with its context. These data are taken from a study of glioma-infiltrating T cells after dendritic cell vaccination. Time point described: after dendritic cell vaccination, including at tumor progression/relapse. Repertoires were generated with immunoSEQ multiplex PCR, while TCRdb's copy carries only in-frame clones and drops some. The table lists approximately 85,000 clones, approximately 81% of them singletons. The trim removed 2 bases at V and 8 bases at J, leaving 9 bases unmatched. This CDR3 region has 16 residues. Per the germline V gene, CDR1 is MNHNS and CDR2 is SASEGT.

Sequencing used blood, obtained after dendritic cell vaccination. The rearrangement joins TRBV6-1 to TRBJ2-3; TRBD2 aligns across 11 bases. The sequence came from a human donor with glioblastoma. The CDR3 sequence is CASSEIRASGRSTQYF. CDR3 DNA sequence: TGTGCCAGCAGTGAAATCAGGGCTAGCGGGAGGAGTACGCAGTATTTT.